What follows is one TCR beta chain and its context. Its target is not known. These data are taken from a study of CD8+ T cells in alopecia areata. General study points: Scalp sample data also include resident alphabeta T cells from normal skin. With patients, TCR sharing proved less clear than in mice, a difference possibly related to HLA. Affected lesional scalp, above all in alopecia totalis/universalis, was more clonal than normal scalp.

It was cDNA, reverse transcribed from extracted RNA, that served as the sequencing template. Clones were read by immunoSEQ multiplex PCR, and TCRdb kept only the in-frame ones, dropping some. Among approximately 150,000 clones listed, about three fifths were seen once. Investigators sorted PBMCs to obtain both CD4+ and CD8+ T cells. The sequence was collected from a human donor in good health. The sample consisted of CD4+ T cells sorted from blood.

The CDR3 bases are TGCGCCAGCAGGTGGGGCCGGGGGGGCGACACTGAAGCTTTCTTT. It encodes CASRWGRGGDTEAFF. The chain links TRBV4-1 to TRBJ1-1; a possible D gene is TRBD1 (6 bases). The CDR3 length is 15 residues. V dropped 6 bases and J dropped 3 bases, with 17 bases sitting between them. Per germline, CDR1 MGHRA and CDR2 YSYEKL.